This T cell receptor (beta chain) was recovered during a study of vaccination and CD4 T cells after COVID-19. Broader study findings: Researchers looked at relatively few convalescent patients and had no early post-infection timepoints.

Cultured CD4+ T cells had their DNA profiled by the Oncomine TCR Beta short-read assay. The genomic DNA was obtained from cultured CD4+ T cells by extraction with the QIAamp micro DNA kit. Using its own MiXCR run on the PCR reads, TCRdb lists one record per CDR3 protein. The sample has about 19,000 distinct CDR3 sequences; 70% are singletons. With respect to this clonotype: Its antigen is not identified.

The CDR3 spans 16 residues. The V segment lost 6 bases and the J segment 6 bases; nucleotides outside the gene matches: 13. Germline V lookup: CDR1 MNHEY, CDR2 SVGEGT. Sample treatment: approximately 11-day PBMC culture with coronavirus spike peptide pools or control peptides (ViraFEST assay). The sequence came from a human donor who had recovered from COVID-19. The material sequenced was CD4+ T cells from blood, cultured in vitro. The rearrangement links TRBV6-2 or TRBV6-3 to TRBJ2-1; 8 positions match TRBD2. DNA of the CDR3: TGTGCCAGCAGCCTACCGACGAGCGGGAGAGGCAATGAGCAGTTCTTC. This codes for CASSLPTSGRGNEQFF.